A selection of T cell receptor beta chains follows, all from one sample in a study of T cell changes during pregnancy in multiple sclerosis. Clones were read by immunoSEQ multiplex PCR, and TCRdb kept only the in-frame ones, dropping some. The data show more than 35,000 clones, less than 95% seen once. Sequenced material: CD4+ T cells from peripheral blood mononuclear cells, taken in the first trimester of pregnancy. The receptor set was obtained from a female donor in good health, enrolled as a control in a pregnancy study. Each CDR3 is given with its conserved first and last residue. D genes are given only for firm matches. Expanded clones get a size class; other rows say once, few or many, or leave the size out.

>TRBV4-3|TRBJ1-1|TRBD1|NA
TGCGCCAGCAGCCAACGAACGGGACAGTGGAACACTGAAGCTTTCTTT
CASSQRTGQWNTEAFF
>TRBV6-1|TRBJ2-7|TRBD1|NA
TGTGCCAGCAGGCCGACAGGGGGCGGCTACGAGCAGTACTTC
CASRPTGGGYEQYF
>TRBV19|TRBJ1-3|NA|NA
TGTGCCAGTAGTCCTCGCGCGTCAGGAAACACCATATATTTT
CASSPRASGNTIYF
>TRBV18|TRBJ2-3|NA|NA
TGTGCCAGCTCACCAACACATGATACGCAGTATTTT
CASSPTHDTQYF
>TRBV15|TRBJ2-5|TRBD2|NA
TGTGCCACCAGCAGAGTCGGCGGGGGGCAAGAGACCCAGTACTTC
CATSRVGGGQETQYF
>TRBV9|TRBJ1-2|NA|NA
TGTGCCAGCAGCGTAGTGAGCTATGGCTACACCTTC
CASSVVSYGYTF
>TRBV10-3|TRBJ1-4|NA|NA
TGTGCCATCAGTGTAGTAGGGGATGAAAAACTGTTTTTT
CAISVVGDEKLFF
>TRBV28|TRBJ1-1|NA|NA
TGTGCCAGCAAGGGGGAGAGGACTGAAGCTTTCTTT
CASKGERTEAFF
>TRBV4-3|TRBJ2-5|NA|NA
TGCGCCAGCAGCCAAGATCAGGCAGGCCCAGGGGAGACCCAGTACTTC
CASSQDQAGPGETQYF
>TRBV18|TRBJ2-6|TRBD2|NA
TGTGCCAGCTCACCCCGGGGGGGCGAACTTTCTGGGGCCAACGTCCTGACTTTC
CASSPRGGELSGANVLTF
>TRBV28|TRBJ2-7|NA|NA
TGTGCCAGCAGTTTGGAGGTCGAGCAGTACTTC
CASSLEVEQYF
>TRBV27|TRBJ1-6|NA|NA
TGTGCCAGCAGTACCCAGTCCTCTCAGGGCTCACCCCTCCACTTT
CASSTQSSQGSPLHF
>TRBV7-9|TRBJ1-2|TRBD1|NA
TGTGCCAGCAGCCCTGGACAGGGGGAAGCTTATGGCTACACCTTC
CASSPGQGEAYGYTF
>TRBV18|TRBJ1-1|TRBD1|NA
TGTGCCAGCTCACCCCAGACAGGGGGCGACACTGAAGCTTTCTTT
CASSPQTGGDTEAFF
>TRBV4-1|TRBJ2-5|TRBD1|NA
TGCGCCAGCAGCCATACAAAGGGACAGGGTCGGGAGACCCAGTACTTC
CASSHTKGQGRETQYF
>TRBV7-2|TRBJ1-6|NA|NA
TGTGCCAGCAGCTTCGGAGGAGCTAATTCACCCCTCCACTTT
CASSFGGANSPLHF
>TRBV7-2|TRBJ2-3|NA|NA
TGTGCCAGCAGCTTAAGAAGGGGCATCGGGACAGATACGCAGTATTTT
CASSLRRGIGTDTQYF
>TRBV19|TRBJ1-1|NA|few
TGTGCCAGTAGTCCTCTTCGGGCGGGGGCTGAAGCTTTCTTT
CASSPLRAGAEAFF
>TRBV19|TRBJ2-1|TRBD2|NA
TGTGCCAGTAGTCTAGCGGGGGGCAATGAGCAGTTCTTC
CASSLAGGNEQFF
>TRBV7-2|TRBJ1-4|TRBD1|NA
TGTGCCAGCAGCTTAGTTAGCGGACAGGGAAATGAAAAACTGTTTTTT
CASSLVSGQGNEKLFF
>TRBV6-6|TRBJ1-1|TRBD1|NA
TGTGCCAGCAACGGACAGGGGACCACTGAAGCTTTCTTT
CASNGQGTTEAFF
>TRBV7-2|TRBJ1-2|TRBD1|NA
TGTGCCAGCAGCATTACCCCGGGACAGGGGGAGGATGGCTATGGCTACACCTTC
CASSITPGQGEDGYGYTF
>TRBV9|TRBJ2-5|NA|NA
TGTGCCAGCAGCGCGGGACTGCACGTCGGGGGGACCCAGTACTTC
CASSAGLHVGGTQYF
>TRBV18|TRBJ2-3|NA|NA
TGTGCCAGCTCAGGGGAGGCTATCAGGTCAGATACGCAGTATTTT
CASSGEAIRSDTQYF